The clone carrying this T cell receptor beta chain was counted a single time. What it binds is unknown. Researchers ran the PCR with 60 Vbeta and 13 Jbeta primers. In the study's own analysis: Some 80 million unique TCR beta chains, some 11 million shared, were counted in a later analysis. Data came from immunoSEQ multiplex PCR; TCRdb stores just in-frame clones and leaves some out. D and trimming come from the DNA, and the V and J calls and clone size come from that table. This table holds hundreds of thousands of clones, 77% found once. This sample was taken from a study of cytomegalovirus exposure and HLA in healthy donors. Germline loops: CDR1 LNHNV, CDR2 YYDKDF (reference sequence). After removal of 4 bases from V and 10 bases from J, the junction contained 2 bases not matched to a gene. The CDR3 has 14 residues. Study-level points and caveats: In all likelihood, a cluster of highly shared sequence variants was a sequencing artifact.

The source is a woman aged 60-70 years in good health and CMV-seropositive. The sequenced sample consisted of PBMCs. This chain links TRBV15 with TRBJ1-6; 12 bases map to TRBD1. The CDR3 region is CATSKGQGASPLHF. The CDR3 region has the DNA TGTGCCACCAGCAAGGGACAGGGGGCATCACCCCTCCACTTT.